Each of the 3 T cell receptor beta chains below was sequenced from the same sample in a study of T-cell reconstitution after alpha-beta-depleted transplantation in children. Unique molecular identifiers featured in how the TCRbeta library was prepared. MiXCR, run by TCRdb on the PCR reads, gives a single entry per CDR3 protein. Here the sample spans about 260,000 distinct CDR3 sequences, around 7.5% being singletons. Sequenced material: PBMCs, mostly from graft donor cells, taken 180 days after TCRalphabeta/CD19-depleted stem cell transplant. These receptors were collected from a male patient aged 10-17 years who had a stem cell transplant for acute lymphoblastic leukemia, so the T cells may come from the graft donor.

This clonotype came up many times. The rearrangement uses TRBV4-3 and TRBJ1-6; D is undetermined. There are 15 residues in the CDR3. Germline V gene sequence: CDR1 LGHNA, CDR2 YSLEER. Trimming removed 0 bases at V and 5 bases at J, with 8 bases between. CDR3 sequence (DNA): TGCGCCAGCAGCCAAGAACACAGTAATAATTCACCCCTCCACTTT. Residues: CASSQEHSNNSPLHF.

In its sample, this clonotype was seen many times. J is TRBJ2-3 and V is TRBV7-8; TRBD2 matches at 8 bases. This CDR3 comprises 17 residues. Germline CDR1 and CDR2: SGHVS and FQNEAQ. Trimming cost V 4 bases and J 2 bases; bases outside gene matches: 11. The CDR3: CASSSHDLAGFTDTQYF. As DNA, the CDR3 is TGTGCCAGCAGCTCGCATGACTTAGCGGGGTTCACAGATACGCAGTATTTT. Full variable domain (rest looked up from reference TRBV7-8 and TRBJ2-3): GAGVSQSPRYKVAKRGQDVALRCDPISGHVSLFWYQQALGQGPEFLTYFQNEAQLDKSGLPSDRFFAERPEGSVSTLKIQRTQQEDSAVYLCASSSHDLAGFTDTQYFGPGTRLTVL.

This clonotype was detected ten times or more. The chain recombines TRBV3-1 with TRBJ1-6; possibly TRBD1 for D (5 bases). Per germline, CDR1 LGHDT and CDR2 YNNKEL (reference sequence). The CDR3 has 18 residues. Trimming stripped 1 base from V and 4 bases from J, with 17 bases between. CDR3: CASSQGNGIGAYNSPLHF. DNA for the CDR3: TGTGCCAGCAGCCAAGGTAACGGGATCGGGGCATATAATTCACCCCTCCACTTT.